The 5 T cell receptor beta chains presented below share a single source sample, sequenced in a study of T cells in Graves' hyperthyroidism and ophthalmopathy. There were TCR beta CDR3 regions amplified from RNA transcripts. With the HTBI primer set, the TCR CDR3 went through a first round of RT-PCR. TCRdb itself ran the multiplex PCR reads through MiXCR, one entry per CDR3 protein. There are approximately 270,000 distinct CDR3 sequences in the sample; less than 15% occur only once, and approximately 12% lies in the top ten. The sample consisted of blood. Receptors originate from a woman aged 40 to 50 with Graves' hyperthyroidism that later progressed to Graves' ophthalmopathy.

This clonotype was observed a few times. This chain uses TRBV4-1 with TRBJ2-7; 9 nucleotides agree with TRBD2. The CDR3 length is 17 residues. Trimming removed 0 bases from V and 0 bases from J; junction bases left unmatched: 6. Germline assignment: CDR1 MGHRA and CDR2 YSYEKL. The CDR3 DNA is TGCGCCAGCAGCCAAGATCGGCTAGCGGGGCGCTCCTACGAGCAGTACTTC. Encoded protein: CASSQDRLAGRSYEQYF.

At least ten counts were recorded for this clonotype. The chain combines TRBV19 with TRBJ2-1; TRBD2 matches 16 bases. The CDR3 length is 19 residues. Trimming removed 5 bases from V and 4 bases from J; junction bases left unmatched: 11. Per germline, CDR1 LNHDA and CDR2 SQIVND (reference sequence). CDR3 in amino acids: CASSSRPGTSGRVYNEQFF. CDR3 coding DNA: TGTGCCAGTAGTTCTCGCCCAGGGACTAGCGGGAGGGTTTACAATGAGCAGTTCTTC.

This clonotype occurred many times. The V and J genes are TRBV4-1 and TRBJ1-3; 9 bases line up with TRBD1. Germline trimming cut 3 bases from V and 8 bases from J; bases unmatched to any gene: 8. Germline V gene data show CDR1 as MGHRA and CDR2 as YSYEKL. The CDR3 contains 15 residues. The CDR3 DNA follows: TGCGCCAGCAGCCAGCGGGACAGGGAGTTGGACACCATATATTTT. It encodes CASSQRDRELDTIYF.

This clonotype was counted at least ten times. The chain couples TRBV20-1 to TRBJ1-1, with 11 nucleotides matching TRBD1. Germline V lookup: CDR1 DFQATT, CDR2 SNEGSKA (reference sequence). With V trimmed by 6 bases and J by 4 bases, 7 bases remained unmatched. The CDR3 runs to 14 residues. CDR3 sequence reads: CSAGRTGGFTEAFF. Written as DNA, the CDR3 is TGCAGTGCCGGGAGGACAGGGGGCTTCACTGAAGCTTTCTTT.

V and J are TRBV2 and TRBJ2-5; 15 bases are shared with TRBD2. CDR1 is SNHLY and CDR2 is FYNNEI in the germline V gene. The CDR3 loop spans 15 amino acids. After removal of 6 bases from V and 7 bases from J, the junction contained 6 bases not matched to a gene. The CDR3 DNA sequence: TGTGCCAGCAGCGGGGGACTAGCGGGAGGCCTGACCCAGTACTTC. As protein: CASSGGLAGGLTQYF. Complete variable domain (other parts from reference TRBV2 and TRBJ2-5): EPEVTQTPSHQVTQMGQEVILRCVPISNHLYFYWYRQILGQKVEFLVSFYNNEISEKSEIFDDQFSVERPDGSNFTLKIRSTKLEDSAMYFCASSGGLAGGLTQYFGPGTRLLVL.